The 5 T cell receptor beta chains below were found in one sample sequenced in a study of T cell changes during pregnancy in multiple sclerosis. Sequencing used immunoSEQ multiplex PCR; TCRdb keeps in-frame clones, though not all of them. The top ten hold about 5.8% of the sample, which has tens of thousands of clones, roughly 87% seen once. The starting material was peripheral blood, obtained in the third trimester of pregnancy. Receptor source: a female donor in good health, enrolled as a control in a pregnancy study.

The chain couples TRBV27 to TRBJ2-5, with TRBD1 as a possible D gene (6 bases). V lost 7 bases to trimming and J lost 0 bases, with 12 bases between them. In germline, CDR1 is MNHEY, CDR2 SMNVEV (reference sequence). This CDR3 is built from 14 residues. This CDR3 reads CASTATGYQETQYF. CDR3 nucleotides: TGTGCCAGCACGGCGACAGGCTACCAAGAGACCCAGTACTTC.

CDR3 in DNA: TGTGCCAGCAGCTCCGATAGCGGGAGGGGGTCTCCCGGGGAGCTGTTTTTT. Translation gives CASSSDSGRGSPGELFF. V gene TRBV9 combines with J gene TRBJ2-2, with 11 bases that match TRBD2. This CDR3 contains 17 residues. Germline V gives CDR1 SGDLS, CDR2 YYNGEE. V was pared by 4 bases and J by 6 bases, with 11 bases of the junction left unmatched.

V is TRBV10-3 and J is TRBJ2-3; 11 bases align to TRBD1. CDR3 length: 14 amino acids. V lost 7 bases and J lost 8; bases outside the gene matches: 8. Germline V gene data show CDR1 as ENHRY and CDR2 as SYGVKD. This CDR3 reads CAITGTGGSGTQYF. DNA of the CDR3: TGTGCCATCACCGGGACAGGGGGTTCCGGTACGCAGTATTTT.

The V and J genes are TRBV19 and TRBJ2-1; 7 bases map to TRBD1. V lost 5 bases and J lost 0; bases outside the gene matches: 4. Germline lookup yields CDR1 LNHDA and CDR2 SQIVND (reference sequence). This CDR3 is built from 15 residues. The CDR3 here is CASSSGQNSYNEQFF. The CDR3, as DNA: TGTGCCAGTAGTTCGGGACAGAACTCCTACAATGAGCAGTTCTTC.

Here the CDR3 reads CASRGRGTEAFF. The CDR3 DNA reads TGTGCCTCCAGGGGGCGAGGCACTGAAGCTTTCTTT. The chain links TRBV6-6 to TRBJ1-1; 8 nucleotides match TRBD1. Trimming cost V 11 bases and J 4 bases; bases outside gene matches: 6. From germline, CDR1 is MNHNY and CDR2 SVGAGI (reference sequence). The length of the CDR3 is 12 residues.